These 28 T cell receptor beta chains originate from one sample sequenced in a study of T cells in Graves' hyperthyroidism and ophthalmopathy. TCR beta CDR3 regions were amplified from RNA transcripts. An initial round of RT-PCR targeting the TCR CDR3 relied on the HTBI primer set. TCRdb analysed the multiplex PCR reads with MiXCR anew, one entry per CDR3 protein. The sample consists of about 350,000 distinct CDR3 sequences, roughly 20% of them appearing once. The source material was blood. The receptors stem from a woman in her 40s with Graves' ophthalmopathy.

This clonotype has at least ten counts. V is TRBV7-2 and J is TRBJ2-3; the D is unclear. V was shortened by 4 bases and J by 4 bases, with 12 bases between the two germline ends. The CDR3 extends over 14 amino acids. Germline V gene data show CDR1 as SGHTA and CDR2 as FQGNSA. The CDR3 DNA reads as TGTGCCAGCAGCTCATCGGCTAGGGCAGATACGCAGTATTTT. It is translated as CASSSSARADTQYF.

The chain employs TRBV30 and TRBJ2-7; TRBD1 aligns across 7 bases. V lost 2 bases and J lost 3; bases outside the gene matches: 10. The CDR3 is 15 amino acids. From germline, CDR1 is GTSNPN and CDR2 SVGIG (reference sequence). This CDR3 is CAWSPTNRGSYEQYF. The CDR3 DNA sequence: TGTGCCTGGAGTCCAACAAACAGGGGAAGCTACGAGCAGTACTTC. Supplemented by reference TRBV30 and TRBJ2-7, the full variable domain reads SQTIHQWPATLVQPVGSPLSLECTVEGTSNPNLYWYRQAAGRGLQLLFYSVGIGQISSEVPQNLSASRPQDRQFILSSKKLLLSDSGFYLCAWSPTNRGSYEQYFGPGTRLTVT.

There are many counts of this clonotype. This chain joins TRBV2 and TRBJ1-3; D is ambiguous. The length of the CDR3 is 14 residues. Germline-derived CDR1 and CDR2 are SNHLY and FYNNEI. V lost 1 base and J 2 bases, leaving 6 bases between the germline ends. CDR3 protein: CASSEEAPGNTIYF. In DNA, the CDR3 is TGTGCCAGCAGTGAAGAAGCTCCTGGAAACACCATATATTTT. Together with reference TRBV2 and TRBJ1-3, the CDR3 gives the full variable domain: EPEVTQTPSHQVTQMGQEVILRCVPISNHLYFYWYRQILGQKVEFLVSFYNNEISEKSEIFDDQFSVERPDGSNFTLKIRSTKLEDSAMYFCASSEEAPGNTIYFGEGSWLTVV.

This clonotype was seen a single time. V usage is TRBV7-2 and J usage is TRBJ1-1; D is perhaps TRBD1 (5 bases). The CDR3 sequence is 14 residues long. Trimming removed 2 bases from V and 4 bases from J, with 11 bases in between. CDR1 is SGHTA, CDR2 FQGNSA, per germline. The CDR3 DNA sequence: TGTGCCAGCAGCTTATTTATCAGGGCCACTGAAGCTTTCTTT. It translates to CASSLFIRATEAFF.

This clonotype was counted ten times or more. This chain connects TRBV11-2 to TRBJ2-2, with a possible D match to TRBD2 (5 bases). The CDR3 is 16 residues long. The germline V gene encodes CDR1 SGHAT and CDR2 FQNNGV. V lost 6 bases and J lost 0, with 14 bases in between. DNA for the CDR3: TGTGCCAGCAGTTTGTCTAGCAGGTCGAACACCGGGGAGCTGTTTTTT. This codes for CASSLSSRSNTGELFF. The variable domain in full, with the rest retrieved from reference TRBV11-2 and TRBJ2-2, is EAGVAQSPRYKIIEKRQSVAFWCNPISGHATLYWYQQILGQGPKLLIQFQNNGVVDDSQLPKDRFSAERLKGVDSTLKIQPAKLEDSAVYLCASSLSSRSNTGELFFGEGSRLTVL.

With respect to this clonotype: A read error may explain this, as a much larger clone is one base away. The rearrangement uses TRBV19 and TRBJ1-1; 7 bases are a match to TRBD1. CDR1 is LNHDA and CDR2 is SQIVND in the germline V gene (reference sequence). The CDR3 is made up of 15 amino acids. CDR3 sequence reads: CVSSDAPGGNTEAFF. The CDR3 DNA reads TGTGTCAGTAGCGATGCACCAGGGGGGAACACTGAAGCTTTCTTT.

This clonotype was observed many times. This chain joins TRBV15 and TRBJ1-2, with 9 bases that match TRBD1. Germline V gene data show CDR1 as LNHNV and CDR2 as YYDKDF (reference sequence). V was pared by 0 bases and J by 6 bases, with 11 bases of the junction left unmatched. This CDR3 has 17 residues. The CDR3 DNA sequence: TGTGCCACCAGCAGAGACCCTGGGACAGGGCGGCGTGATGGCTACACCTTC. It is translated as CATSRDPGTGRRDGYTF.

The V call is TRBV6-1, the J call TRBJ2-2, with 12 bases identical to TRBD2. This CDR3 contains 19 residues. Trimming took 0 bases from V and 0 from J; bases not matched to a gene: 5. The germline V gene has CDR1 MNHNS and CDR2 SASEGT. CDR3 region: CASSEAGTSGYSNTGELFF. CDR3 nucleotide sequence: TGTGCCAGCAGTGAAGCGGGGACTAGCGGGTACTCGAACACCGGGGAGCTGTTTTTT.

This clonotype was recorded many times. The rearrangement joins TRBV14 to TRBJ2-2; TRBD1 is a possible D gene (6 bases). The CDR3 is made up of 15 amino acids. Germline V CDR1 and CDR2: SGHDN, FVKESK. Trimming took 0 bases from V and 3 from J, leaving 8 bases between them. The CDR3 DNA sequence: TGTGCCAGCAGCCAAGAGGGGGCGGACACCGGGGAGCTGTTTTTT. Translation gives CASSQEGADTGELFF.

This clonotype appeared many times. This chain connects TRBV20-1 to TRBJ1-1; weak D call: TRBD1 (6 bases). The CDR3 runs 12 residues. Germline V lookup: CDR1 DFQATT, CDR2 SNEGSKA (reference sequence). V shed 6 bases and J shed 4 bases, with 12 bases lying between them. The chain's CDR3 is CSATGQTTEAFF. In nucleotides, the CDR3 is TGCAGTGCCACTGGACAGACCACTGAAGCTTTCTTT.

This clonotype appeared many times. The V and J genes are TRBV6-5 and TRBJ1-5; 7 bases line up with TRBD1. Germline CDR1 is MNHEY and CDR2 is SVGAGI. J lost 4 bases, V lost 6 bases, and 9 bases had no gene match. The CDR3 spans 15 residues. CDR3 sequence reads: CASRPGRQGNQPQHF. The CDR3 region has the DNA TGTGCCAGCAGGCCTGGGCGACAGGGTAATCAGCCCCAGCATTTT.

Of note for this clonotype: One junction end does not reproduce the germline sequence, and a read error may be involved. This sequence joins TRBV9 and TRBJ1-2, with a weak D call TRBD1 (6 bases). The CDR3 runs 15 residues. Germline CDR1 and CDR2: SGDLS and YYNGEE. In DNA form, the CDR3 reads TGTGCCAGCAGCGCGGGACTGGGGGCTAACTATGGCTACAACTTC. This encodes CASSAGLGANYGYNF.

This clonotype showed up many times. The rearrangement joins TRBV28 to TRBJ1-5; TRBD1 is a possible D gene (6 bases). In germline, CDR1 is MDHEN, CDR2 SYDVKM. V dropped 7 bases and J dropped 0 bases, with 16 bases sitting between them. This CDR3 is built from 16 residues. For the CDR3, the DNA is TGTGCCAGCAAACCCAGGGGAATTCTTAGCAATCAGCCCCAGCATTTT. Translated, it gives CASKPRGILSNQPQHF.

This rearrangement joins TRBV12-5 to TRBJ2-7; 9 positions match TRBD1. CDR3 size: 15 residues. Germline trimming cut 5 bases from V and 12 bases from J; bases unmatched to any gene: 17. Germline-derived CDR1 and CDR2 are LGHNT and FRNRAP. CDR3 sequence reads: CASGQNLKPGQGAYF. DNA for the CDR3: TGTGCTAGTGGTCAAAACTTGAAGCCGGGACAGGGAGCGTACTTC.

This clonotype came up many times. The chain recombines TRBV7-8 with TRBJ2-2; D is unresolved. Trimming took 2 bases from V and 3 from J, leaving 10 bases between them. CDR1 is SGHVS and CDR2 is FQNEAQ in the germline V gene. CDR3 length: 15 residues. The CDR3 sequence is CASSLWDSDTGELFF. The CDR3 region has the DNA TGTGCCAGCAGCTTATGGGATTCGGACACCGGGGAGCTGTTTTTT. Based on the CDR3 plus reference TRBV7-8 and TRBJ2-2, the full variable domain is GAGVSQSPRYKVAKRGQDVALRCDPISGHVSLFWYQQALGQGPEFLTYFQNEAQLDKSGLPSDRFFAERPEGSVSTLKIQRTQQEDSAVYLCASSLWDSDTGELFFGEGSRLTVL.

The table lists this clonotype with many counts. The chain joins TRBV28 to TRBJ1-2; D possibly corresponds to TRBD1 (5 bases). The CDR3 has 14 residues. Trimming pared 6 bases from V and 3 bases from J, leaving 14 bases between. Germline assignment: CDR1 MDHEN and CDR2 SYDVKM. CDR3 region: CASSLWGVDYGYTF. Here the CDR3 DNA reads TGTGCCAGCAGCCTCTGGGGGGTCGACTATGGCTACACCTTC.

This clonotype was recorded many times. CDR3 protein: CASRRAQGEQYF. The CDR3 region has the DNA TGTGCCAGCAGGAGGGCTCAAGGGGAGCAGTACTTC. This sequence joins TRBV6-1 and TRBJ2-7, with D tentatively TRBD2 (5 bases). This CDR3 has 12 amino acids. CDR1 is MNHNS and CDR2 is SASEGT in the germline V gene. Trimming shortened V by 6 bases and J by 7 bases, and 13 bases separated the two germline ends.

This clonotype appeared many times. V usage is TRBV12-3 or TRBV12-4 and J usage is TRBJ1-5; D not resolved. The CDR3 covers 16 residues. V was cut by 6 bases and J by 0 bases, with 15 bases left in between. The CDR3 reads CASSDTTRGSNQPQHF. The CDR3, as DNA: TGTGCCAGCAGCGACACTACCCGGGGTAGCAATCAGCCCCAGCATTTT.

This clonotype was recorded many times. The chain employs TRBV7-9 and TRBJ1-2; no firm D call. The CDR3 is made up of 14 amino acids. Trimming removed 1 base at V and 3 bases at J, with 9 bases between. The germline V gene has CDR1 SEHNR and CDR2 FQNEAQ (reference sequence). The CDR3 protein is CASSLGQAYYGYTF. The CDR3 DNA sequence: TGTGCCAGCAGCTTAGGGCAGGCGTACTATGGCTACACCTTC.

This clonotype occurred many times. The CDR3 loop reads CASSPLAGSGNTIYF. In DNA, the CDR3 is TGTGCCAGCAGTCCCCTCGCCGGAAGTGGAAACACCATATATTTT. This sequence joins TRBV27 and TRBJ1-3; D gene unclear. Looked up from germline, CDR1 is MNHEY and CDR2 is SMNVEV (reference sequence). The CDR3 covers 15 residues. Trimming removed 5 bases at V and 3 bases at J, with 14 bases between.

This clonotype was found a few times. The chain uses TRBV30 and TRBJ1-1; the D is unclear. Germline CDR1 is GTSNPN and CDR2 is SVGIG (reference sequence). The CDR3 totals 13 residues. Between the trimmed V and J ends, which lost 7 bases and 6 bases, there was a span of 18 bases. The CDR3 DNA reads as TGTGCCTTGCGGGCGGGATCAATCGCTGAAGCTTTCTTT. Protein sequence: CALRAGSIAEAFF.

This clonotype was observed many times. The chain recombines TRBV6-2 or TRBV6-3 with TRBJ2-3; no clear D. Trimming pared 0 bases from V and 4 bases from J, leaving 2 bases between. There are 12 residues in the CDR3. Germline V gives CDR1 MNHEY, CDR2 SVGEGT. The CDR3 is CASSYSPDTQYF. In DNA form, the CDR3 reads TGTGCCAGCAGTTACTCCCCAGATACGCAGTATTTT.

The table lists this clonotype with many counts. The V gene is TRBV6-5, the J gene TRBJ1-1; tentative D call: TRBD1 (6 bases). Germline V gene sequence: CDR1 MNHEY, CDR2 SVGAGI. The CDR3 consists of 13 residues. The germline V and J ends were trimmed by 2 bases and 4 bases, with 8 bases remaining between them. CDR3 region: CASSYDRSTEAFF. CDR3 DNA: TGTGCCAGCAGTTACGACAGGAGCACTGAAGCTTTCTTT.

The sample holds many counts of this clonotype. The CDR3 protein is CAISYWGTEAFF. The CDR3 DNA is TGTGCCATCAGTTACTGGGGCACTGAAGCTTTCTTT. The V gene is TRBV10-3, the J gene TRBJ1-1; no definite D call. Per the germline V gene, CDR1 is ENHRY and CDR2 is SYGVKD. The CDR3 totals 12 residues. Trimming removed 5 bases from V and 4 bases from J, with 8 bases in between.

At least ten counts were recorded for this clonotype. The genes are TRBV12-3 or TRBV12-4 and TRBJ1-1; D not certain. The CDR3 length is 13 residues. V was shortened by 3 bases and J by 1 base, with 6 bases between the two germline ends. CDR3 loop: CASSFKRNTEAFF. Here the CDR3 DNA reads TGTGCCAGCAGTTTTAAGAGGAACACTGAAGCTTTCTTT.

CDR3 region: CASLARGLYYEQYF. CDR3 nucleotides: TGTGCCAGCCTAGCTCGAGGGCTTTACTACGAGCAGTACTTC. The chain couples TRBV6-2 or TRBV6-3 to TRBJ2-7, with D possibly being TRBD2 (5 bases). CDR1 and CDR2 from the germline V gene are MNHEY and SVGEGT. Trimming removed 8 bases at V and 3 bases at J, with 17 bases between. This CDR3 is built from 14 residues.

This clonotype was found a few times. V is TRBV11-2 and J is TRBJ2-4, with D unclear. CDR1 is SGHAT and CDR2 is FQNNGV in the germline V gene. This CDR3 has 16 amino acids. Trimming shortened V by 5 bases and J by 0 bases, and 14 bases separated the two germline ends. CDR3 residues: CASSHYSFIAKNIQYF. CDR3 in DNA: TGTGCCAGCAGCCACTATTCGTTTATAGCCAAAAACATTCAGTACTTC.

This clonotype was picked up many times. The genes are TRBV6-2 or TRBV6-3 and TRBJ2-2; D is perhaps TRBD1 (5 bases). The CDR3 sequence is 16 residues long. V was trimmed by 5 bases and J by 7 bases, leaving 20 bases between them. Per the germline V gene, CDR1 is MNHEY and CDR2 is SVGEGT. DNA of the CDR3: TGTGCCAGCAGTCGACTCGGTGCTAGGGGTGGCGGGGAGCTGTTTTTT. Residues: CASSRLGARGGGELFF.